Sequencing of this TCR beta chain was carried out in a study of T cell changes during pregnancy in multiple sclerosis. Profiling relied on immunoSEQ multiplex PCR, and the TCRdb table lists in-frame clones only, not all of them. This sample has 80,000 to 100,000 clones; roughly 92% occur once, and the top ten carry about 2.7%. The CDR3 sequence is 14 residues long. Germline lookup yields CDR1 SEHNR and CDR2 FQNEAQ (reference sequence). Germline trimming cut 5 bases from V and 4 bases from J; bases unmatched to any gene: 1. This chain joins TRBV7-9 and TRBJ2-3; 12 nucleotides match TRBD2. This TCR came from a female donor with multiple sclerosis, enrolled in a pregnancy study. Sequences were derived from peripheral blood, sampled in the first trimester of pregnancy. For the CDR3, the DNA is TGTGCCAGCAGCCGGACTAGCGGGGCAGATACGCAGTATTTT. It specifies CASSRTSGADTQYF.